One and the same sample provided the 23 T cell receptor beta chains below, sequenced in a study of blood T cell repertoires in COVID-19. Profiling relied on immunoSEQ multiplex PCR, and the TCRdb table lists in-frame clones only, not all of them. The profile covers roughly 20,000 clones, with around 92% appearing a single time and about 7.9% taken by the ten largest. The sequenced sample consisted of peripheral blood. Every receptor here comes from a man between 65 and 80 years old with active COVID-19.

The V call is TRBV19, the J call TRBJ2-2; maybe TRBD2 (6 bases). The germline V and J ends were trimmed by 7 bases and 1 base, with 10 bases remaining between them. This CDR3 has 14 residues. The V gene's germline CDR1 is LNHDA and CDR2 SQIVND (reference sequence). The CDR3 nucleotides read TGTGCCAGTAAACCCGGGGGGAACACCGGGGAGCTGTTTTTT. This sequence encodes CASKPGGNTGELFF.

V gene TRBV5-4 combines with J gene TRBJ2-2, with 10 bases identical to TRBD1. After removal of 3 bases from V and 4 bases from J, the junction contained 6 bases not matched to a gene. From germline, CDR1 is SGHNT and CDR2 YYREEE (reference sequence). The CDR3 totals 16 residues. CDR3 sequence (DNA): TGTGCCAGCAGCTCCAGACAGGGGGCGATCACCGGGGAGCTGTTTTTT. Protein sequence: CASSSRQGAITGELFF.

This chain joins TRBV5-4 and TRBJ1-6; unclear D gene. Trimming shortened V by 5 bases and J by 2 bases, and 8 bases separated the two germline ends. The germline CDR1 and CDR2 sequences are SGHNT and YYREEE (reference sequence). The length of the CDR3 is 14 residues. CDR3 sequence: CASRLEPYNSPLHF. In DNA, the CDR3 is TGTGCCAGCAGATTAGAACCCTATAATTCACCCCTCCACTTT.

The genes are TRBV28 and TRBJ2-7, with D perhaps TRBD1 (6 bases). CDR3 size: 15 residues. CDR1 is MDHEN, CDR2 SYDVKM, per germline. V lost 6 bases to trimming and J lost 3 bases, with 18 bases between them. The CDR3 DNA reads TGTGCCAGCAGCTTCTCCTGGGGGCACGACTACGAGCAGTACTTC. Amino acid sequence: CASSFSWGHDYEQYF.

This chain connects TRBV4-2 to TRBJ2-1, with D perhaps TRBD2 (6 bases). Trimming shortened V by 7 bases and J by 3 bases, and 13 bases separated the two germline ends. CDR1 and CDR2 (germline): LGHNA, YNFKEQ. This CDR3 has 14 residues. CDR3 sequence (DNA): TGTGCCAGCACCGCAGGAGGGATCTACAATGAGCAGTTCTTC. This encodes CASTAGGIYNEQFF.

The rearrangement links TRBV20-1 to TRBJ2-1; TRBD2 aligns across 8 bases. V gave up 3 bases and J gave up 1 base; unmatched junction bases: 14. The CDR3 consists of 18 residues. Germline values: CDR1 DFQATT, CDR2 SNEGSKA (reference sequence). CDR3 DNA: TGCAGTGCTAGTCCTTCAGGCGGGAGGTCAAGGTCCTACAATGAGCAGTTCTTC. As protein: CSASPSGGRSRSYNEQFF.

The gene calls are TRBV5-4 and TRBJ2-1; 8 nucleotides match TRBD1. Germline CDR1 SGHNT, CDR2 YYREEE (reference sequence). The CDR3 totals 15 residues. V lost 1 base and J lost 7; bases outside the gene matches: 7. The chain's CDR3 is CASSLLQGAGNEQFF. The CDR3 DNA sequence: TGTGCCAGCAGCTTGCTTCAGGGGGCAGGGAATGAGCAGTTCTTC.

The chain joins TRBV27 to TRBJ2-1, with 15 bases aligning to TRBD2. This CDR3 is built from 17 residues. The germline V gene encodes CDR1 MNHEY and CDR2 SMNVEV (reference sequence). V shed 2 bases, J shed 1 base, and the junction held 0 bases outside the gene matches. The CDR3 sequence: CASSLGTSGGSYNEQFF. The CDR3 DNA follows: TGTGCCAGCAGTTTAGGGACTAGCGGGGGGTCCTACAATGAGCAGTTCTTC.

The chain couples TRBV19 to TRBJ1-2; tentative D call: TRBD1 (6 bases). Germline V gene data show CDR1 as LNHDA and CDR2 as SQIVND (reference sequence). Trimming left V 5 bases short and J 4 bases short, with 8 bases between. The CDR3 runs 12 residues. In DNA form, the CDR3 reads TGTGCCAGTAGTTTACAGGGCTATGGCTACACCTTC. This translates into CASSLQGYGYTF.

The chain carries TRBV5-1 and TRBJ1-4; no clear D. Germline V CDR1 and CDR2: SGHRS, YFSETQ. V was clipped by 6 bases and J by 7 bases, with 16 bases between them. The CDR3 spans 14 residues. For the CDR3, the DNA is TGCGCCAGCACACCTAGTACCTTTGGTGAAAAACTGTTTTTT. Residues: CASTPSTFGEKLFF.

The J gene is TRBJ2-7, the V gene TRBV27; possibly TRBD2 for D (6 bases). The CDR3 length is 15 residues. V dropped 3 bases and J dropped 2 bases, with 14 bases sitting between them. The germline V gene has CDR1 MNHEY and CDR2 SMNVEV (reference sequence). The CDR3 is CASSFRGARAYEQYF. The CDR3 nucleotides read TGTGCCAGCAGTTTTCGCGGGGCTAGGGCCTACGAGCAGTACTTC.

The V and J genes are TRBV4-1 and TRBJ1-4, with TRBD1 matching over 7 bases. V shed 4 bases and J 3 bases; nucleotides not matched to a gene: 5. Germline V gives CDR1 MGHRA, CDR2 YSYEKL. The CDR3 extends over 15 amino acids. This chain's CDR3 is CASSRTGAPNEKLFF. CDR3 DNA sequence: TGCGCCAGCAGCCGAACAGGGGCCCCTAATGAAAAACTGTTTTTT.

This clone showed up just a few times. The rearrangement links TRBV27 to TRBJ2-7, with 10 bases that match TRBD2. V was pared by 4 bases and J by 7 bases, with 10 bases of the junction left unmatched. From germline, CDR1 is MNHEY and CDR2 SMNVEV (reference sequence). This CDR3 spans 15 amino acids. DNA for the CDR3: TGTGCCAGCAGTTCCGGGCTAGCGGGAGTCGGTGAGCAGTACTTC. Translated, it gives CASSSGLAGVGEQYF.

The chain is built from TRBV3-1 (or the pseudogene TRBV3-2) and TRBJ1-4; perhaps TRBD1 as D (6 bases). The CDR3 runs to 15 residues. CDR1 and CDR2 from the germline V gene are LGHDT and YNNKEL (reference sequence). V gave up 1 base and J gave up 8 bases, with 14 bases separating them. The CDR3 DNA reads TGTGCCAGCAGCCAAGTAGTCGGGGGGCCGGAAAAACTGTTTTTT. It encodes CASSQVVGGPEKLFF.

J is TRBJ1-2 and V is TRBV18, with 12 nucleotides matching TRBD1. Germline-derived CDR1 and CDR2 are KGHSH and LQKENI. V dropped 3 bases and J dropped 6; count of bases not matched to a gene: 2. The CDR3 contains 14 residues. The CDR3 coding sequence is TGTGCCAGCTCACCGGGACAGGGGGCGCATGGCTACACCTTC. Its translation: CASSPGQGAHGYTF.

The rearrangement joins TRBV12-3 or TRBV12-4 to TRBJ2-2; D may be TRBD2 (5 bases). Trimming took 6 bases from V and 14 from J, leaving 13 bases between them. The CDR3 runs to 11 residues. The CDR3 DNA follows: TGTGCCAGCAGCCCGGGAACGGTCCTGTTTTTT. Amino acids: CASSPGTVLFF.

J is TRBJ2-5 and V is TRBV9, with 8 bases that match TRBD2. V shed 0 bases, J shed 4 bases, and the junction held 5 bases outside the gene matches. CDR3 length: 15 residues. Germline loops: CDR1 SGDLS, CDR2 YYNGEE. The CDR3 DNA reads TGTGCCAGCAGCGTAGATGGGACTAGAGCAGAGACCCAGTACTTC. Translated: CASSVDGTRAETQYF.

This sequence joins TRBV6-5 and TRBJ2-3; no firm D call. Per the germline V gene, CDR1 is MNHEY and CDR2 is SVGAGI. CDR3 length equals 14 residues. Deletions cut 6 bases from V and 6 bases from J, with 16 bases between. The CDR3 loop reads CASSPEVGRDTQYF. CDR3 DNA: TGTGCCAGCAGCCCCGAAGTGGGCAGGGATACGCAGTATTTT.

The V call is TRBV6-5, the J call TRBJ2-5, with 7 bases matching TRBD1. The germline gives CDR1 MNHEY, CDR2 SVGAGI. V shed 6 bases, J shed 1 base, and the junction held 5 bases outside the gene matches. The CDR3 runs 14 residues. The CDR3 spells CASSRQGSQETQYF. DNA for the CDR3: TGTGCCAGCAGCCGACAGGGCTCCCAAGAGACCCAGTACTTC.

This chain uses TRBV4-1 with TRBJ1-2; D ambiguous. V lost 2 bases and J 1 base, leaving 8 bases between the germline ends. Germline assignment: CDR1 MGHRA and CDR2 YSYEKL. The CDR3 totals 14 residues. This chain's CDR3 is CASSQPYSNYGYTF. The CDR3 DNA follows: TGCGCCAGCAGCCAACCCTACAGTAACTATGGCTACACCTTC.

The J gene is TRBJ2-1, the V gene TRBV7-3; TRBD2 agrees at 8 bases. Trimming removed 4 bases from V and 7 bases from J; junction bases left unmatched: 15. From germline, CDR1 is SGHTA and CDR2 FQGTGA. The CDR3 spans 17 residues. The CDR3 loop is CASSSKPGTSEWNEQFF. The DNA for the CDR3 is TGTGCCAGCAGCTCAAAACCCGGGACTAGTGAATGGAATGAGCAGTTCTTC.

The chain uses TRBV5-6 and TRBJ2-6; D ambiguous. The germline CDR1 and CDR2 sequences are SGHDT and YYEEEE. The length of the CDR3 is 15 residues. V was clipped by 1 base and J by 1 base, with 6 bases between them. This CDR3 reads CASSLPFSGANVLTF. Here the CDR3 DNA reads TGTGCCAGCAGCTTGCCCTTTTCTGGGGCCAACGTCCTGACTTTC.

The CDR3 DNA sequence: TGTGCCAGCAGCTTTACAGGCCCTACCTACGAGCAGTACTTC. Residues: CASSFTGPTYEQYF. V gene TRBV5-6 combines with J gene TRBJ2-7, with D possibly matching TRBD1 (5 bases). Germline V lookup: CDR1 SGHDT, CDR2 YYEEEE. The V end lost 2 bases, the J end lost 2 bases, and 11 bases lay between the germline ends. The CDR3 sequence is 14 residues long.